This TCR beta chain came from a study of blood T cell repertoires in COVID-19. Across the study: There were acute and convalescent COVID-19 samples, and they came from the United States, Italy and Spain. T cells, B-cell-depleted T cells, or PBMCs supplied cDNA or gDNA.

In the original analysis: Amplification with reference gene primers provided the estimates of nucleated cell counts. The method was immunoSEQ multiplex PCR; TCRdb's version includes in-frame clones alone and lacks a portion of them. The V and J calls and the clone size are those of that table, but D and trimming were determined from the DNA. The table includes some 130,000 clones, around 80% detected once. The V gene end was trimmed by 5 bases and the J gene end by 3 bases; junction bases not matched to a gene: 12. The V gene's germline CDR1 is MNHNY and CDR2 SVGAGI (reference sequence). CDR3 length: 18 amino acids.

The clonotype originates from a man aged 60-69 years who had recovered from COVID-19. This chain connects TRBV6-6 to TRBJ1-6; 8 bases align to TRBD1. Sequencing used peripheral blood. Written as DNA, the CDR3 is TGTGCCAGCAGTCTAAAACATCAGGGGGCTTACTATAATTCACCCCTCCACTTT. Translating it yields CASSLKHQGAYYNSPLHF.